This T cell receptor (beta chain) came from a study of Ad26.COV2.S vaccination and SARS-CoV-2 variants. Overall study context: Donor had been placed in the Ad26.COV2.S arm of the COV1001 trial.

Sequencing was performed with immunoSEQ multiplex PCR; in TCRdb, only in-frame clones are kept and a portion is missing. Found here are roughly 420,000 clones, about 88% of them singletons; the top ten hold 2.5% to 3%. Study-level findings and limits: Responses of spike-specific T cells (both CD8+ and CD4+) reportedly showed substantial breadth after vaccination.

Concerning this clone itself: The antigen is undetermined.

Noted treatment: some 19 received Ad26.COV2.S at low or high dose, single or two shots; about 5 received placebo; per-sample allocation not given. Each sample was drawn 63 days after the first injection (of vaccine or placebo). Expression of Wuhan-strain SARS-CoV-2 spike came from the Ad26 vector that formed the vaccine. With 4 bases removed from V and 2 bases from J, the gap between germline ends came to 11 bases. The CDR3 spans 14 residues. Germline CDR1 and CDR2: SGDLS and YYNGEE. V gene TRBV9 combines with J gene TRBJ2-3, with D unclear. This sequence originates from a person aged 18-65 years who received the Ad26.COV2.S COVID-19 vaccine or a placebo. This specimen was peripheral blood, taken in a trial of Ad26.COV2.S vaccine versus placebo. This CDR3 is CASSSPRDTDTQYF. The DNA for the CDR3 is TGTGCCAGCAGCTCCCCCCGTGACACAGATACGCAGTATTTT.